These 13 T cell receptor beta chains came from one sample sequenced in a study of cytomegalovirus exposure and HLA in healthy donors. Primers: 60 Vbeta forward and 13 Jbeta reverse. The repertoire was sequenced with immunoSEQ multiplex PCR; TCRdb's copy has only in-frame clones and lacks some. The sample has about 110,000 clones, about two thirds seen once. Sequenced material: PBMCs. The receptors come from a boy younger than 18 in good health and CMV-seronegative.

The chain links TRBV6-6 to TRBJ2-7, with 9 bases that match TRBD1. Germline trimming cut 6 bases from V and 4 bases from J; bases unmatched to any gene: 7. The CDR3 consists of 14 residues. The germline gives CDR1 MNHNY, CDR2 SVGAGI (reference sequence). The CDR3 protein is CASSITGGAYEQYF. The CDR3 DNA follows: TGTGCCAGCAGCATTACAGGGGGCGCTTACGAGCAGTACTTC.

In its sample, this clone was seen a few times. The chain's CDR3 is CAWFTSGRSRNEQFF. The CDR3 DNA reads as TGTGCCTGGTTCACTAGCGGGAGGTCCCGGAATGAGCAGTTCTTC. This chain links TRBV30 with TRBJ2-1; 12 bases line up with TRBD2. The CDR3 is 15 residues long. V dropped 5 bases and J dropped 7; count of bases not matched to a gene: 9. Germline CDR1 GTSNPN, CDR2 SVGIG (reference sequence).

The J gene is TRBJ2-1, the V gene TRBV30, with TRBD2 as a possible D gene (5 bases). Looked up from germline, CDR1 is GTSNPN and CDR2 is SVGIG (reference sequence). The CDR3 length is 15 residues. The V end lost 0 bases, the J end lost 4 bases, and 13 bases lay between the germline ends. CDR3 sequence reads: CAWSVRSGAYNEQFF. CDR3 in DNA: TGTGCCTGGAGTGTACGCAGCGGAGCTTACAATGAGCAGTTCTTC.

This sequence joins TRBV11-3 and TRBJ1-1; D remains unclear. CDR1 is SGHNT and CDR2 is YENEEA in the germline V gene. This CDR3 is built from 12 residues. Between the trimmed V and J ends, which lost 7 bases and 4 bases, there was a span of 10 bases. CDR3 sequence reads: CASTNGVTEAFF. CDR3 bases: TGTGCCAGCACAAATGGAGTCACTGAAGCTTTCTTT.

The chain has TRBV6-4 and TRBJ1-1; TRBD1 agrees at 10 bases. This CDR3 contains 13 residues. The V gene's germline CDR1 is MRHNA and CDR2 SNTAGT. Trimming at V came to 4 bases and at J to 5 bases, leaving 1 base not matched to a gene. CDR3 DNA: TGTGCCAGCAGTGGGACAGGGGGTACTGAAGCTTTCTTT. Its translation is CASSGTGGTEAFF.

V and J are TRBV2 and TRBJ2-3, with 10 bases fitting TRBD2. The germline CDR1 and CDR2 sequences are SNHLY and FYNNEI. The CDR3 has 15 residues. Trimming cost V 1 base and J 5 bases; bases outside gene matches: 3. The CDR3, as DNA: TGTGCCAGCAGTGAAGTGGGGACTAGCGTAGATACGCAGTATTTT. Its translation: CASSEVGTSVDTQYF.

The genes are TRBV27 and TRBJ2-6, with D unclear. Germline V gene lookup returns CDR1 MNHEY and CDR2 SMNVEV (reference sequence). Trimming pared 4 bases from V and 1 base from J, leaving 17 bases between. The CDR3 sequence is 18 residues long. The CDR3 DNA is TGTGCCAGCAGTTATAAGACACCCTGGGCATCTGGGGCCAACGTCCTGACTTTC. This translates into CASSYKTPWASGANVLTF.

The chain links TRBV7-3 to TRBJ1-1; D might be TRBD1 (5 bases). Germline V CDR1 and CDR2: SGHTA, FQGTGA. With 3 bases removed from V and 9 bases from J, the gap between germline ends came to 17 bases. The CDR3 length is 14 residues. This CDR3 reads CASSLGGVGSQAFF. The DNA of the CDR3 is TGTGCCAGCAGCTTGGGGGGGGTGGGGTCCCAAGCTTTCTTT.

The chain has TRBV29-1 and TRBJ2-3, with 9 bases fitting TRBD2. With 4 bases clipped from V and 3 bases from J, the junction kept 20 bases outside the gene matches. Germline assignment: CDR1 SQVTM and CDR2 ANQGSEA. This CDR3 is built from 19 residues. CDR3 loop: CSVADLAGSGIGDTDTQYF. CDR3 DNA: TGCAGCGTTGCTGACCTAGCGGGGTCGGGGATCGGGGATACAGATACGCAGTATTTT.

The chain employs TRBV30 and TRBJ2-1; 8 bases agree with TRBD2. The germline V gene has CDR1 GTSNPN and CDR2 SVGIG (reference sequence). V was clipped by 1 base and J by 5 bases; unmatched bases: 1. This CDR3 spans 13 amino acids. CDR3 coding DNA: TGTGCCTGGAGTGCACTAGCGGACAATGAGCAGTTCTTC. Its protein is CAWSALADNEQFF.

This clone was seen a few times. The chain uses TRBV6-5 and TRBJ2-1; TRBD2 matches 8 bases. Germline CDR1 reads MNHEY; CDR2 reads SVGAGI. This CDR3 comprises 15 residues. V dropped 7 bases and J dropped 16; count of bases not matched to a gene: 21. The CDR3 is CASTGAAGSSGNPFF. Here the CDR3 DNA reads TGTGCCAGCACCGGTGCCGCGGGGAGTAGCGGGAATCCTTTCTTC.

The chain links TRBV19 to TRBJ1-3, with 10 bases fitting TRBD1. The CDR3 has 15 amino acids. Germline V CDR1 and CDR2: LNHDA, SQIVND (reference sequence). The ends lost 9 bases at V and 0 bases at J; junction bases unmatched: 5. CDR3 protein: CASSGQGNSGNTIYF. In DNA form, the CDR3 reads TGTGCCAGCTCGGGACAGGGGAACTCTGGAAACACCATATATTTT.

This clone has a single count. This sequence joins TRBV7-2 and TRBJ1-4; 7 nucleotides align to TRBD1. In germline, CDR1 is SGHTA, CDR2 FQGNSA. The V segment lost 5 bases and the J segment 12 bases; nucleotides outside the gene matches: 9. The CDR3 is 13 amino acids. CDR3 bases: TGTGCCAGCAGCGCCTACAGGGGCCTGGAACTGTTTTTT. This encodes CASSAYRGLELFF.